The 2 T cell receptor beta chains in this list originate from one sample, sequenced in a study of CD8 T cells in Susac syndrome. Random hexamers were used to reverse transcribe an amount of about 0.5 to 1 ug RNA. TCRdb called the immunoSEQ multiplex PCR reads again in MiXCR, with one record for every CDR3 protein. This sample yields more than 150,000 distinct CDR3 sequences, of which just under 97% are seen a single time; about 0.15% belongs to the top ten. The material sequenced was CD8+ T cells from PBMCs. The receptors here all came from a human donor with multiple sclerosis.

The genes are TRBV2 and TRBJ1-3; maybe TRBD1 (5 bases). Per the germline V gene, CDR1 is SNHLY and CDR2 is FYNNEI. The CDR3 contains 13 residues. Trimming stripped 9 bases from V and 2 bases from J, with 11 bases between. Here the CDR3 DNA reads TGTGCCAGTTCGGGGCGTACTGGAAACACCATATATTTT. It yields the protein CASSGRTGNTIYF.

The chain joins TRBV2 to TRBJ2-2, with D possibly matching TRBD1 (5 bases). Trimming left V 3 bases short and J 2 bases short, with 16 bases between. Per germline, CDR1 SNHLY and CDR2 FYNNEI. CDR3 size: 17 residues. CDR3 DNA sequence: TGTGCCAGCAGTGAGCCCGTCCAGGGTACCAACACCGGGGAGCTGTTTTTT. Encoded protein: CASSEPVQGTNTGELFF.